These T cell receptor beta chains were read from a single sample in a study of cytomegalovirus exposure and HLA in healthy donors. This table comes from immunoSEQ multiplex PCR, and its TCRdb copy is limited to in-frame clones, with some not included. The sample carries some 100,000 clones, approximately 70% recorded once. Sample: PBMCs. These receptors came from a woman aged 18 to 35 in good health and CMV-seropositive. Each CDR3 is given with its conserved first and last residue. The D gene is left open where the match is weak. Expanded clones are given a class, and other clones once, few, many or no size at all.

>-|TRBJ1-5|TRBV5-3|TRBD1
CARSLVRTGDGHSNQPQHF
TGTGCCAGAAGCTTGGTGAGGACAGGGGATGGTCATAGCAATCAGCCCCAGCATTTT
>-|TRBJ2-6|TRBV10-3|-
CAISESRTAVSGANVLTF
TGTGCCATCAGTGAGTCTAGGACAGCCGTCTCTGGGGCCAACGTCCTGACTTTC
>-|TRBJ2-1|TRBV11-2|-
CAIPVKNEQFF
TGTGCCATCCCTGTAAAAAATGAGCAGTTCTTC
>few|TRBJ2-5|TRBV2|-
CASSDGSGTPKETQYF
TGTGCCAGCAGTGATGGGTCGGGGACACCTAAAGAGACCCAGTACTTC
>-|TRBJ2-7|TRBV27|TRBD2
CASSHGTSGSLYEQYF
TGTGCCAGCAGTCACGGGACTAGCGGGAGCCTCTACGAGCAGTACTTC
>-|TRBJ1-5|TRBV6-6|TRBD1
CASSYPPDRTEPQHF
TGTGCCAGCAGTTACCCCCCGGACAGGACGGAGCCCCAGCATTTT
>-|TRBJ2-5|TRBV7-3|TRBD2
CASSLGLAETQYF
TGTGCCAGCAGCCTCGGACTAGCGGAGACCCAGTACTTC
>-|TRBJ2-6|TRBV4-1|-
CASSKLTGSLFSGANVLTF
TGCGCCAGCAGCAAATTAACAGGGAGCCTCTTCTCTGGGGCCAACGTCCTGACTTTC
>few|TRBJ1-2|TRBV2|-
CASNWGDYGYTF
TGTGCCAGCAATTGGGGGGACTATGGCTACACCTTC
>once|TRBJ1-1|TRBV7-9|TRBD1
CASSPPTGGTEAFF
TGTGCCAGCAGCCCCCCCACAGGGGGCACTGAAGCTTTCTTT
>-|TRBJ2-2|TRBV28|TRBD2
CASSPPGLAGMSGLAGELFF
TGTGCCAGCAGTCCACCGGGACTAGCGGGAATGAGCGGTCTCGCCGGGGAGCTGTTTTTT